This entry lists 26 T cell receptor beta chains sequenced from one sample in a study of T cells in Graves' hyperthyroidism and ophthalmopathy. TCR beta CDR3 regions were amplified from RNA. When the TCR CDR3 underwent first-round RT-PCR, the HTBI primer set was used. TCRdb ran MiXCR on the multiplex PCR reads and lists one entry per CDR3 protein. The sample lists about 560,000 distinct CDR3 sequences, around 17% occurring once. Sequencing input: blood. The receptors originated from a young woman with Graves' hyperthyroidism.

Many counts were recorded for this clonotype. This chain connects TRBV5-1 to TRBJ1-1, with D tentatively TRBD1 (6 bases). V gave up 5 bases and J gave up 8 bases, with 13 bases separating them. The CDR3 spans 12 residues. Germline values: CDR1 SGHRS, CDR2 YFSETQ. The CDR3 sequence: CASSSRQAEAFF. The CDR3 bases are TGCGCCAGCAGTTCAAGACAGGCCGAAGCTTTCTTT.

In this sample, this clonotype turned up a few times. This CDR3 reads CASSFTREINQPQHF. The CDR3, as DNA: TGTGCCAGCAGTTTTACACGGGAGATCAATCAGCCCCAGCATTTT. The chain employs TRBV27 and TRBJ1-5; D is uncertain. The CDR3 spans 15 residues. CDR1 is MNHEY and CDR2 is SMNVEV in the germline V gene (reference sequence). The V end lost 3 bases, the J end lost 3 bases, and 12 bases lay between the germline ends.

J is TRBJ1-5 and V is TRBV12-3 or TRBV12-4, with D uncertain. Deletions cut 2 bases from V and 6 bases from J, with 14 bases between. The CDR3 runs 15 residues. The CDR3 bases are TGTGCCAGCAGTTTAATGGGGATCCTTGGTCAGCCCCAGCATTTT. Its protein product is CASSLMGILGQPQHF.

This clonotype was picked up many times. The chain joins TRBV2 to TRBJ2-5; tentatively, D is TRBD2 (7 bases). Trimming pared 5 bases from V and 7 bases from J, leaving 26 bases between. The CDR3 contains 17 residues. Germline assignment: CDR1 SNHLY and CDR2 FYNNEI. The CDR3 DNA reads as TGTGCCAGCAGTCCACACTCAAGGGGGGGCCCTCAGCGGACCCAGTACTTC. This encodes CASSPHSRGGPQRTQYF.

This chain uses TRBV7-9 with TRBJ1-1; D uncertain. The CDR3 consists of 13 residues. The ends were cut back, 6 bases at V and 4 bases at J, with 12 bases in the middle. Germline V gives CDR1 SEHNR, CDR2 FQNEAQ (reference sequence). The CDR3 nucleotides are TGTGCCAGCAGGGGTCTATATCGCACTGAAGCTTTCTTT. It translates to CASRGLYRTEAFF.

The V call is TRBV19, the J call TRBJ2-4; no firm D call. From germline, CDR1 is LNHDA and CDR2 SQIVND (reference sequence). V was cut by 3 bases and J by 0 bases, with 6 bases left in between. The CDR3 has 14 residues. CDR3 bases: TGTGCCAGTAGTATCCGGCTAGCCAAAAACATTCAGTACTTC. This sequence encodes CASSIRLAKNIQYF.

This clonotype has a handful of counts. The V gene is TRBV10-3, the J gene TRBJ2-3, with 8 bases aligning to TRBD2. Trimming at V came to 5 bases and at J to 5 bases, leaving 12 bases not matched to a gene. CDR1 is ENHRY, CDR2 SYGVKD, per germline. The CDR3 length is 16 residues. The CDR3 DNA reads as TGTGCCATCAGTCGCTCAGCGGGAGAATCTTTAGATACGCAGTATTTT. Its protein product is CAISRSAGESLDTQYF.

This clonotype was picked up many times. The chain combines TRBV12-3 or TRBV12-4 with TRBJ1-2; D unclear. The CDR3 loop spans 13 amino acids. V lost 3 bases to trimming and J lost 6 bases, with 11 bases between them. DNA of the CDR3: TGTGCCAGCAGTTTGGGGTCAGGCGATGGCTACACCTTC. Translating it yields CASSLGSGDGYTF.

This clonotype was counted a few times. The CDR3 loop is CSARAAGQGGNTEAFF. In nucleotides, the CDR3 is TGCAGTGCTAGAGCCGCAGGACAGGGGGGGAACACTGAAGCTTTCTTT. The chain couples TRBV20-1 to TRBJ1-1; 10 bases align to TRBD1. The CDR3 length is 16 residues. From germline, CDR1 is DFQATT and CDR2 SNEGSKA (reference sequence). Losses at the gene ends were 1 base for V and 1 base for J; bases not matched to a gene: 6.

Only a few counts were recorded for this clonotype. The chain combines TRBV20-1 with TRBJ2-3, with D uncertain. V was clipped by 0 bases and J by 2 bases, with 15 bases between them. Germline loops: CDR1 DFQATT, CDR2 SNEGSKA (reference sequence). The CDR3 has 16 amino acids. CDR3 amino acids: CSARDGSAFYTDTQYF. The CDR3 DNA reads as TGCAGTGCTAGAGACGGGTCTGCCTTTTACACAGATACGCAGTATTTT.

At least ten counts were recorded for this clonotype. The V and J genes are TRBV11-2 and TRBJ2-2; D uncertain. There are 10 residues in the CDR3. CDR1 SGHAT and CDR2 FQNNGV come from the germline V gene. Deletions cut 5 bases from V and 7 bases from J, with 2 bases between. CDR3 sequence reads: CASSNGELFF. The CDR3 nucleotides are TGTGCCAGCAGCAACGGGGAGCTGTTTTTT.

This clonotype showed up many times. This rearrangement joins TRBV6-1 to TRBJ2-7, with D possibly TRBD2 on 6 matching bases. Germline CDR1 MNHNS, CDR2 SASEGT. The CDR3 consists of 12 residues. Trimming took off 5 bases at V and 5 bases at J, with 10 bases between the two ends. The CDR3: CASSRGLDEQYF. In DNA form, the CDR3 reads TGTGCCAGCAGTCGGGGACTTGACGAGCAGTACTTC.

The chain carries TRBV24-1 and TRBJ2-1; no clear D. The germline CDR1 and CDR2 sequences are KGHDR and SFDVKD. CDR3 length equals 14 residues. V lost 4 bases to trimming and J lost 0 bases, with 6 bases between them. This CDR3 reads CATSDDSSYNEQFF. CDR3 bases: TGTGCCACCAGTGACGATAGCTCCTACAATGAGCAGTTCTTC.

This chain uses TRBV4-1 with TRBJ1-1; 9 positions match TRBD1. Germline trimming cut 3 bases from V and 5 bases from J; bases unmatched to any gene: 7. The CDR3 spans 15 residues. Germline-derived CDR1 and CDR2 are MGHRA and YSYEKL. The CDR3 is CASSQEQGASTEAFF. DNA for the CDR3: TGCGCCAGCAGCCAGGAACAGGGGGCGAGTACTGAAGCTTTCTTT.

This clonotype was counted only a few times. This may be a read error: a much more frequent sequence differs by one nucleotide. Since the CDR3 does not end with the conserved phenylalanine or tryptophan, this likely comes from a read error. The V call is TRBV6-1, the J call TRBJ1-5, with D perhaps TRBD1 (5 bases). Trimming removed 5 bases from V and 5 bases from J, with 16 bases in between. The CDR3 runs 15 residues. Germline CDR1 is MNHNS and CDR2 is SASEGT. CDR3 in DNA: TGTGCCAGCAGTCCCCTCAGGGCGGGGGATCAGCCCCAGCATCTT. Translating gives CASSPLRAGDQPQHL.

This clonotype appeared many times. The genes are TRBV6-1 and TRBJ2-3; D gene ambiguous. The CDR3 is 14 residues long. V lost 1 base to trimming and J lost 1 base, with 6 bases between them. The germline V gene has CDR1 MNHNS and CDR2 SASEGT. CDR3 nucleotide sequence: TGTGCCAGCAGTGAAGGCAGGCGCACAGATACGCAGTATTTT. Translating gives CASSEGRRTDTQYF.

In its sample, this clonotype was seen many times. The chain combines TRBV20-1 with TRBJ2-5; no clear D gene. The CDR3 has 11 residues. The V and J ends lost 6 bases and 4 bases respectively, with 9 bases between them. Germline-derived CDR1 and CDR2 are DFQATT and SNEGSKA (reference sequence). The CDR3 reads CSAPVGETQYF. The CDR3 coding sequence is TGCAGTGCGCCAGTGGGAGAGACCCAGTACTTC.

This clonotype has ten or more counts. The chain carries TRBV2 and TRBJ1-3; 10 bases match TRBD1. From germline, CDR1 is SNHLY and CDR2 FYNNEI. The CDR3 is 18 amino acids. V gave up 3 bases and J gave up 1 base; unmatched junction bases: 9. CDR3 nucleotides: TGTGCCAGCAGTGATTGGGCCGGGACAGGGGTGTCTGGAAACACCATATATTTT. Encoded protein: CASSDWAGTGVSGNTIYF.

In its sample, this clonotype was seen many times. The CDR3 loop reads CSVETSYTDTQYF. CDR3 coding DNA: TGCAGCGTTGAAACCAGTTACACAGATACGCAGTATTTT. The V call is TRBV29-1, the J call TRBJ2-3, with D hard to call. Looked up from germline, CDR1 is SQVTM and CDR2 is ANQGSEA. This CDR3 spans 13 amino acids. The germline V and J ends were trimmed by 2 bases and 2 bases, with 8 bases remaining between them.

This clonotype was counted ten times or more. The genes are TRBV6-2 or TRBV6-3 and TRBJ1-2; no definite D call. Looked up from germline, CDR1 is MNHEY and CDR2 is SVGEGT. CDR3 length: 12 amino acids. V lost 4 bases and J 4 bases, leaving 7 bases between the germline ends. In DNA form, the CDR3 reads TGTGCCAGCAGTTCCGAAGTCTATGGCTACACCTTC. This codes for CASSSEVYGYTF.

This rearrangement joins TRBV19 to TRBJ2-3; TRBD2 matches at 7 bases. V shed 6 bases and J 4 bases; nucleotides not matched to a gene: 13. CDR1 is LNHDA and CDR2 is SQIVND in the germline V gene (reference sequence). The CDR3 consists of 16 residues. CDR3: CASRKPRGLGSDTQYF. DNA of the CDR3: TGTGCCAGTAGAAAACCCCGAGGACTAGGGTCAGATACGCAGTATTTT. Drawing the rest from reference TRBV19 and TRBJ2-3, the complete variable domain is DGGITQSPKYLFRKEGQNVTLSCEQNLNHDAMYWYRQDPGQGLRLIYYSQIVNDFQKGDIAEGYSVSREKKESFPLTVTSAQKNPTAFYLCASRKPRGLGSDTQYFGPGTRLTVL.

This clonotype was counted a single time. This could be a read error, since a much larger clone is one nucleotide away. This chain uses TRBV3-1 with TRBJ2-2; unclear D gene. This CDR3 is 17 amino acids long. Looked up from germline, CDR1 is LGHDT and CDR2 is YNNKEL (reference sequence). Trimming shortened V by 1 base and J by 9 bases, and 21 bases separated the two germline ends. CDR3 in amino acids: CASSQGGLGLETRELFF. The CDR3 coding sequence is TGTGCCAGCAGCCAAGGAGGATTGGGGTTGGAGACCCGGGAGCTGTTTTTT.

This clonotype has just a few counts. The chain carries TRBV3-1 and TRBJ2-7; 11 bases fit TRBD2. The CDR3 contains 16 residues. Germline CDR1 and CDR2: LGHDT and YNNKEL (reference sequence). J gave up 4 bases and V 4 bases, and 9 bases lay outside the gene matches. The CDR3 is CASSPGLAVKGYEQYF. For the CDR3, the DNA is TGTGCCAGCAGCCCGGGACTAGCGGTGAAGGGGTACGAGCAGTACTTC.

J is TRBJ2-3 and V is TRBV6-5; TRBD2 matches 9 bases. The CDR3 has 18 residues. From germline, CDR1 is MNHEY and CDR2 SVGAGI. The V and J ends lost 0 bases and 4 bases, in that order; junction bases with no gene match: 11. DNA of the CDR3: TGTGCCAGCAGTTACTCGATTGGTGTCGGCGGGGGGGCAGATACGCAGTATTTT. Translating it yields CASSYSIGVGGGADTQYF.

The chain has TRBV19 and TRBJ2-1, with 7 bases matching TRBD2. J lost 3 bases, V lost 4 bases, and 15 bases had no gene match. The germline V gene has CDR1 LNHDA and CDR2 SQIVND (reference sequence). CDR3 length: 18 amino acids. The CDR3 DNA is TGTGCCAGTAGTAGTTTAGCGGGCGGACCCCCAATCTACAATGAGCAGTTCTTC. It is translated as CASSSLAGGPPIYNEQFF.

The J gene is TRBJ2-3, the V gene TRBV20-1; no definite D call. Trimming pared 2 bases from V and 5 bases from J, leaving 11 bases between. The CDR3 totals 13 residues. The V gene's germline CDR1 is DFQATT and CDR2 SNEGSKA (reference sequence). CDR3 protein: CSARLDEVDTQYF. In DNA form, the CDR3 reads TGCAGTGCTAGATTGGATGAAGTAGATACGCAGTATTTT.